These 13 T cell receptor beta chains were all obtained from the same sample, sequenced in a study of T cell responses to AZD1222 COVID-19 vaccine. Sequencing was performed with immunoSEQ multiplex PCR; in TCRdb, only in-frame clones are kept and a portion is missing. The table includes roughly 150,000 clones, 90% to 95% detected once. This specimen consisted of peripheral blood, obtained 28 days after the second AZD1222 dose. These receptors were taken from an adult who received the AZD1222 COVID-19 vaccine.

This clone was observed once. V gene TRBV5-4 combines with J gene TRBJ2-1, with TRBD1 matching over 8 bases. This CDR3 has 16 residues. The germline CDR1 and CDR2 sequences are SGHNT and YYREEE (reference sequence). Trimming took 4 bases from V and 5 from J; bases not matched to a gene: 11. CDR3 nucleotide sequence: TGTGCCAGCAGCCCATCTCCGGGACAGGCTCACAATGAGCAGTTCTTC. This gives the protein CASSPSPGQAHNEQFF.

This chain joins TRBV27 and TRBJ2-3; 10 bases match TRBD1. Germline-derived CDR1 and CDR2 are MNHEY and SMNVEV (reference sequence). The trim removed 5 bases at V and 4 bases at J, leaving 9 bases unmatched. The CDR3 runs 16 residues. The DNA for the CDR3 is TGTGCCAGCAGTCCGCAGACAGGGGGCAACCCAGATACGCAGTATTTT. Its protein product is CASSPQTGGNPDTQYF.

The genes are TRBV15 and TRBJ1-2; D not certain. Germline values: CDR1 LNHNV, CDR2 YYDKDF (reference sequence). With 0 bases removed from V and 8 bases from J, the gap between germline ends came to 16 bases. CDR3 length: 15 amino acids. Here the CDR3 DNA reads TGTGCCACCAGCAGAGAGAGACGGAGCCGATGGGGCTACACCTTC. Amino acids: CATSRERRSRWGYTF.

This rearrangement joins TRBV28 to TRBJ2-7; TRBD1 matches 9 bases. The CDR3 sequence is 15 residues long. V lost 1 base, J lost 8 bases, and 9 bases stayed unmatched. Germline CDR1 MDHEN, CDR2 SYDVKM. The CDR3 region has the DNA TGTGCCAGCAGTTTATCCACAGGGGGCATTGATAAGCAGTACTTC. Translated, it gives CASSLSTGGIDKQYF.

The rearrangement links TRBV11-2 to TRBJ2-2; the D is unclear. Germline loops: CDR1 SGHAT, CDR2 FQNNGV. The CDR3 has 14 amino acids. Trimming took 7 bases from V and 1 from J, leaving 10 bases between them. CDR3 sequence reads: CASNPTGNTGELFF. CDR3 DNA sequence: TGTGCCAGCAACCCGACGGGGAACACCGGGGAGCTGTTTTTT.

The rearrangement links TRBV9 to TRBJ1-2, with TRBD1 matching 8 bases. The CDR3 has 14 residues. The germline CDR1 and CDR2 sequences are SGDLS and YYNGEE. V gave up 0 bases and J gave up 8 bases; unmatched junction bases: 6. The DNA for the CDR3 is TGTGCCAGCAGCGTAGTGACAGGGGATCTAGGCTACACCTTC. It yields the protein CASSVVTGDLGYTF.

This chain links TRBV5-1 with TRBJ2-1, with a weak D call TRBD1 (5 bases). Germline CDR1 is SGHRS and CDR2 is YFSETQ. Trimming removed 4 bases from V and 3 bases from J, with 11 bases in between. There are 14 residues in the CDR3. In DNA, the CDR3 is TGCGCCAGCAGCCTATCAGGGAACTACAATGAGCAGTTCTTC. Encoded protein: CASSLSGNYNEQFF.

The chain couples TRBV7-2 to TRBJ1-1, with D tentatively TRBD1 (5 bases). Trimming shortened V by 7 bases and J by 1 base, and 13 bases separated the two germline ends. The CDR3 runs to 14 residues. Germline V CDR1 and CDR2: SGHTA, FQGNSA. The chain's CDR3 is CASTKRGGNTEAFF. The DNA of the CDR3 is TGTGCCAGCACGAAACGGGGCGGGAACACTGAAGCTTTCTTT.

The CDR3 protein is CASSPTAGGPQTQYF. DNA of the CDR3: TGTGCCAGCAGCCCGACTGCGGGAGGGCCGCAGACCCAGTACTTC. V usage is TRBV6-5 and J usage is TRBJ2-5, with TRBD2 identical over 9 bases. V was pared by 6 bases and J by 6 bases, with 11 bases of the junction left unmatched. The germline V gene has CDR1 MNHEY and CDR2 SVGAGI. The CDR3 runs to 15 residues.

This rearrangement joins TRBV5-1 to TRBJ2-1; D call uncertain. The germline gives CDR1 SGHRS, CDR2 YFSETQ. V dropped 4 bases and J dropped 0 bases, with 14 bases sitting between them. The CDR3 loop spans 16 amino acids. CDR3 nucleotide sequence: TGCGCCAGCAGCCTGGTCATCAGGAGCTCCTACAATGAGCAGTTCTTC. Its translation is CASSLVIRSSYNEQFF.

The chain carries TRBV19 and TRBJ1-1; TRBD1 might be the D (6 bases). Germline V gives CDR1 LNHDA, CDR2 SQIVND (reference sequence). CDR3 length: 15 amino acids. The V and J ends lost 3 bases and 4 bases respectively, with 15 bases between them. The CDR3 is CASSMVGGWSTEAFF. CDR3 coding DNA: TGTGCCAGTAGTATGGTAGGGGGTTGGAGCACTGAAGCTTTCTTT.

This chain links TRBV14 with TRBJ1-4; 7 bases are a match to TRBD1. CDR3 size: 18 residues. With V trimmed by 5 bases and J by 0 bases, 12 bases remained unmatched. Per germline, CDR1 SGHDN and CDR2 FVKESK. The CDR3 sequence is CASSGEGGGPSTNEKLFF. The CDR3 DNA is TGTGCCAGCAGCGGTGAAGGGGGCGGACCCTCAACTAATGAAAAACTGTTTTTT.

V is TRBV2 and J is TRBJ1-4, with D perhaps matching TRBD1 (6 bases). CDR1 and CDR2 from the germline V gene are SNHLY and FYNNEI. The CDR3 has 16 amino acids. V was trimmed by 5 bases and J by 3 bases, leaving 16 bases between them. CDR3 bases: TGTGCCAGCAGTCAAAGGGGGGGCAGAGCTAATGAAAAACTGTTTTTT. Protein product: CASSQRGGRANEKLFF.